This entry features one T cell receptor (beta chain) sequence. Its target is not known. The data are from a study of cytomegalovirus exposure and HLA in healthy donors. Notes on the study in general: Specific recognition of CMV antigens was confirmed in vitro for a few chains (all CMV-associated).

The data were produced by immunoSEQ multiplex PCR, yet TCRdb's version contains in-frame clones alone and is incomplete. The table includes around 45,000 clones, around 90% detected once. The CDR3 has 14 amino acids. Germline V gene data show CDR1 as SGHKS and CDR2 as YYEKEE (reference sequence). Trimming took 0 bases from V and 8 from J; bases not matched to a gene: 5. This clonotype originated in a man in his late teens or twenties in good health and CMV-seronegative. This chain links TRBV5-5 with TRBJ1-5; 7 nucleotides align to TRBD1. Sample: PBMCs. This chain's CDR3 is CASSLGQGWEPQHF. The CDR3, as DNA: TGTGCCAGCAGCTTGGGACAGGGTTGGGAGCCCCAGCATTTT.